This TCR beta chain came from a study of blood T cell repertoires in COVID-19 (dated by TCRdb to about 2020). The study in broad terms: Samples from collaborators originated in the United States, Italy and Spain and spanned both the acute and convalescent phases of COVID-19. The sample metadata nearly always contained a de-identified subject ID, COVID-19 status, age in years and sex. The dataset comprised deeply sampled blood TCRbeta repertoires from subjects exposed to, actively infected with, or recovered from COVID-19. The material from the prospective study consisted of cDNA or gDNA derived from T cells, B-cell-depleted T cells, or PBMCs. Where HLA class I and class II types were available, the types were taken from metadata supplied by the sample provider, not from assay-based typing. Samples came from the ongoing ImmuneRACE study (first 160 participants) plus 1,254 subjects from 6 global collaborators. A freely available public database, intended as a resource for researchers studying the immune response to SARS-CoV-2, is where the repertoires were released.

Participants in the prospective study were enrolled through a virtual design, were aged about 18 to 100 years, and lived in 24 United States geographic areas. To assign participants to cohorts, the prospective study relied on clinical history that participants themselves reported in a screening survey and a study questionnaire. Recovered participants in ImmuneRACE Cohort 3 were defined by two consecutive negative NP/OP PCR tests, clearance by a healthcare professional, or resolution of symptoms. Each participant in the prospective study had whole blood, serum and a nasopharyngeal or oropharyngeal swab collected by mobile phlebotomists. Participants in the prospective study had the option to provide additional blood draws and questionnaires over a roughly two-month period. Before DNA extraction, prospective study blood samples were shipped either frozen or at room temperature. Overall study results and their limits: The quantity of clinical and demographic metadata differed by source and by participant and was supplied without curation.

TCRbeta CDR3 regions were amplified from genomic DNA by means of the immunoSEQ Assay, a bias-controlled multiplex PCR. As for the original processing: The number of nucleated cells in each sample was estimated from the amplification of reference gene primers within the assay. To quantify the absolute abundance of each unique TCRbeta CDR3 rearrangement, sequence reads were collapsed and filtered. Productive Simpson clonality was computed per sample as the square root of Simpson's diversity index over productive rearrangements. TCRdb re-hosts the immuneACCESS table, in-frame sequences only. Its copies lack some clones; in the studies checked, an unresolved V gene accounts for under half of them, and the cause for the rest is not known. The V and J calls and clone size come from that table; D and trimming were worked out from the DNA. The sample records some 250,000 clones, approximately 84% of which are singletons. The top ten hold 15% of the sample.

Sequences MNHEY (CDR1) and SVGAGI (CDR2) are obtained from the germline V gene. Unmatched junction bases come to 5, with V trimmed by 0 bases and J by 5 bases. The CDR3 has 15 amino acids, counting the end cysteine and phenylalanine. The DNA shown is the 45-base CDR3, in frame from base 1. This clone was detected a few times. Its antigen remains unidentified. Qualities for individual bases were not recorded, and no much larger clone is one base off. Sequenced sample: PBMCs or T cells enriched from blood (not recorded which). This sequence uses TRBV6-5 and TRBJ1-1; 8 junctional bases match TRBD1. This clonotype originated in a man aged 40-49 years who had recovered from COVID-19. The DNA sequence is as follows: TGTGCCAGCAGTTACTCCGGACAGGGCCGTACTGAAGCTTTCTTT. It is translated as CASSYSGQGRTEAFF.